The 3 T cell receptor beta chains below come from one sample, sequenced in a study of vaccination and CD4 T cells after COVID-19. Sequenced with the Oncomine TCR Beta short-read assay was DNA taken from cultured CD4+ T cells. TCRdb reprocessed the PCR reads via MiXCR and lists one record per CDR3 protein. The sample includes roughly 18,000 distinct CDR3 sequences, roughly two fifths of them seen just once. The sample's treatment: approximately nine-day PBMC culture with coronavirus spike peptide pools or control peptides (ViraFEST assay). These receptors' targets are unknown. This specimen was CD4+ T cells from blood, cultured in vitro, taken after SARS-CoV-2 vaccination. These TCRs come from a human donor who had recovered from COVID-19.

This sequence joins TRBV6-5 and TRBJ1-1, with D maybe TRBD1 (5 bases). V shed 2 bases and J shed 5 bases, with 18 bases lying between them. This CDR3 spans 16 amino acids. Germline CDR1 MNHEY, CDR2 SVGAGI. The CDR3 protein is CASSYRGTGGPTEAFF. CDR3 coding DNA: TGTGCCAGCAGTTACCGCGGGACCGGGGGACCAACTGAAGCTTTCTTT.

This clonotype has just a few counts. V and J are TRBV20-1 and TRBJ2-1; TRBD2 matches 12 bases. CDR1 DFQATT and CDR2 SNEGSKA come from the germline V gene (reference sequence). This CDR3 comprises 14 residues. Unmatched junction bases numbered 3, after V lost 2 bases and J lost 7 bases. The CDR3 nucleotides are TGCAGTGCTAGACGGCTAGCGGGAGGGAATGAGCAGTTCTTC. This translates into CSARRLAGGNEQFF.

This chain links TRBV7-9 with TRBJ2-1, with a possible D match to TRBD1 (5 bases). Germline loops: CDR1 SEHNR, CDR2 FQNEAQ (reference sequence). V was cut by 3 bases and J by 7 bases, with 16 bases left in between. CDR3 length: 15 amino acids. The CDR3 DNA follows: TGTGCCAGCAGCTTCAGGGTTGGGGTTGTAAATGAGCAGTTCTTC. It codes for CASSFRVGVVNEQFF.